What follows are 19 T cell receptor beta chains derived from one specimen sequenced in a study of PD-1 blockade in classical Hodgkin lymphoma. The table came from immunoSEQ multiplex PCR; TCRdb's copy has only in-frame clones and leaves some out. The sample carries 90,000 or so clones, 80% to 95% recorded once. Following autologous stem cell transplantation, relapse occurred in every patient, and exposure to brentuximab vedotin varied. The starting material was peripheral blood mononuclear cells (PBMCs), obtained before the second cycle of nivolumab. The receptors come from a human donor with classical Hodgkin lymphoma.

The V and J genes are TRBV6-1 and TRBJ2-3; possible D gene TRBD1, 6 bases. The CDR3 has 15 residues. The ends were cut back, 4 bases at V and 0 bases at J, with 11 bases in the middle. In germline, CDR1 is MNHNS, CDR2 SASEGT. CDR3 loop: CASSVDRTSTDTQYF. Here the CDR3 DNA reads TGTGCCAGCAGTGTTGACAGGACTAGCACAGATACGCAGTATTTT.

This clone was observed a single time. V and J are TRBV7-9 and TRBJ1-4; 8 bases line up with TRBD1. The CDR3 loop spans 19 amino acids. Germline assignment: CDR1 SEHNR and CDR2 FQNEAQ (reference sequence). V was clipped by 4 bases and J by 4 bases; unmatched bases: 17. CDR3 coding DNA: TGTGCCAGCAGCTCGACCTCGCCCCGGACAGGGCGTGATAATGAAAAACTGTTTTTT. Its protein is CASSSTSPRTGRDNEKLFF.

This chain joins TRBV7-3 and TRBJ2-3; 7 bases match TRBD2. Germline V gene lookup returns CDR1 SGHTA and CDR2 FQGTGA. V shed 5 bases and J 1 base; nucleotides not matched to a gene: 6. The CDR3 is 15 residues long. CDR3 sequence: CASSPLAGGTDTQYF. CDR3 sequence (DNA): TGTGCCAGCAGCCCCCTCGCGGGGGGCACAGATACGCAGTATTTT.

The chain links TRBV30 to TRBJ1-1, with 8 bases aligning to TRBD1. Trimming took 0 bases from V and 10 from J; bases not matched to a gene: 10. Germline CDR1 and CDR2: GTSNPN and SVGIG (reference sequence). The CDR3 is made up of 14 amino acids. CDR3 nucleotides: TGTGCCTGGAGTGTGTCAACAGGGGGTTCGGGAGCTTTCTTT. Translating gives CAWSVSTGGSGAFF.

V is TRBV19 and J is TRBJ1-1; D remains ambiguous. V lost 4 bases, J lost 8 bases, and 11 bases lay in between. Germline values: CDR1 LNHDA, CDR2 SQIVND (reference sequence). CDR3 length: 12 residues. The CDR3 coding sequence is TGTGCCAGTAGTACCGAGGGTAGAGAAGCTTTCTTT. It translates to CASSTEGREAFF.

This chain joins TRBV11-2 and TRBJ2-2, with a weak D call TRBD1 (5 bases). V lost 5 bases and J 5 bases, leaving 6 bases between the germline ends. The length of the CDR3 is 12 residues. Germline V gene data show CDR1 as SGHAT and CDR2 as FQNNGV. As DNA, the CDR3 is TGTGCCAGCAGCCAGGGTACCGGGGAGCTGTTTTTT. The encoded protein is CASSQGTGELFF.

This clone occurred a few times. The chain joins TRBV27 to TRBJ1-1; 7 bases align to TRBD1. The V gene end was trimmed by 5 bases and the J gene end by 6 bases; junction bases not matched to a gene: 12. Germline CDR1 reads MNHEY; CDR2 reads SMNVEV (reference sequence). The CDR3 covers 15 residues. CDR3 nucleotide sequence: TGTGCCAGCAGTCCACCGTCCCGACAGGGCTCTGAAGCTTTCTTT. It codes for CASSPPSRQGSEAFF.

The gene calls are TRBV7-8 and TRBJ1-1; D unresolved. With 5 bases removed from V and 2 bases from J, the gap between germline ends came to 15 bases. CDR3 length: 15 amino acids. CDR1 SGHVS and CDR2 FQNEAQ come from the germline V gene. CDR3 coding DNA: TGTGCCAGCAGCCTAGGAAATCGAGGAAACACTGAAGCTTTCTTT. Translation gives CASSLGNRGNTEAFF. Together with reference TRBV7-8 and TRBJ1-1, the CDR3 gives the full variable domain: GAGVSQSPRYKVAKRGQDVALRCDPISGHVSLFWYQQALGQGPEFLTYFQNEAQLDKSGLPSDRFFAERPEGSVSTLKIQRTQQEDSAVYLCASSLGNRGNTEAFFGQGTRLTVV.

The chain links TRBV7-9 to TRBJ2-6; D is perhaps TRBD1 or TRBD2 (5 bases each). Germline CDR1 and CDR2: SEHNR and FQNEAQ (reference sequence). This CDR3 is 17 amino acids long. V gave up 2 bases and J gave up 0 bases, with 11 bases separating them. CDR3 region: CASSLSWGFSGANVLTF. DNA of the CDR3: TGTGCCAGCAGCTTAAGTTGGGGGTTCTCTGGGGCCAACGTCCTGACTTTC.

The V call is TRBV11-2, the J call TRBJ2-2; perhaps TRBD1 as D (6 bases). Germline-derived CDR1 and CDR2 are SGHAT and FQNNGV. The germline V and J ends were trimmed by 5 bases and 5 bases, with 21 bases remaining between them. CDR3 length: 17 amino acids. CDR3 sequence (DNA): TGTGCCAGCAGCCGAAATCCTGAACAGGGAAGGACCGGGGAGCTGTTTTTT. Protein sequence: CASSRNPEQGRTGELFF.

The V and J genes are TRBV28 and TRBJ1-5; a weak D match, TRBD1 (6 bases). This CDR3 contains 15 residues. Germline CDR1 reads MDHEN; CDR2 reads SYDVKM. The ends were cut back, 7 bases at V and 6 bases at J, with 19 bases in the middle. The CDR3 spells CASTMGRGTGQPQHF. In DNA form, the CDR3 reads TGTGCCAGCACCATGGGCAGGGGAACAGGTCAGCCCCAGCATTTT.

The V call is TRBV10-1, the J call TRBJ2-4, with 16 bases lining up with TRBD2. With 6 bases clipped from V and 3 bases from J, the junction kept 8 bases outside the gene matches. Looked up from germline, CDR1 is WNHNN and CDR2 is SYGVQD (reference sequence). The CDR3 contains 18 residues. CDR3 nucleotide sequence: TGCGCCAGCAGCCCGGGACTAGCGGGAGGGCTTGGCAAAAACATTCAGTACTTC. This codes for CASSPGLAGGLGKNIQYF.

The chain uses TRBV30 and TRBJ2-1, with TRBD1 matching 9 bases. This CDR3 comprises 15 residues. The germline V gene has CDR1 GTSNPN and CDR2 SVGIG (reference sequence). The J segment lost 1 base and the V segment lost 0 bases, leaving 1 base of the junction unmatched. The chain's CDR3 is CAWSVQGASYNEQFF. The CDR3, as DNA: TGTGCCTGGAGTGTACAGGGGGCATCCTACAATGAGCAGTTCTTC.

The rearrangement uses TRBV9 and TRBJ2-3; TRBD2 agrees at 8 bases. Trimming removed 4 bases from V and 5 bases from J; junction bases left unmatched: 6. CDR1 and CDR2 (germline): SGDLS, YYNGEE. The CDR3 totals 14 residues. The CDR3 DNA sequence: TGTGCCAGCAGCCCCGGGCTAGCGGGAGATACGCAGTATTTT. Amino acids: CASSPGLAGDTQYF.

As DNA, the CDR3 is TGTGCCAGCAGCCAAGTGCGTGTGGGCACCGGGGAGCTGTTTTTT. As protein: CASSQVRVGTGELFF. This chain joins TRBV14 and TRBJ2-2; D uncertain. Trimming pared 1 base from V and 4 bases from J, leaving 10 bases between. This CDR3 has 15 residues. Germline V lookup: CDR1 SGHDN, CDR2 FVKESK.

This clone was picked up one time. The rearrangement joins TRBV5-1 to TRBJ2-3, with D perhaps matching TRBD1 (6 bases). Germline CDR1 is SGHRS and CDR2 is YFSETQ. Between the trimmed V and J ends, which lost 7 bases and 6 bases, there was a span of 24 bases. The CDR3 is made up of 16 amino acids. CDR3 in DNA: TGCGCCAGCTCTGCCCTCGGGCAGGGGTTGAGGGATACGCAGTATTTT. Amino acids: CASSALGQGLRDTQYF.

The rearrangement uses TRBV6-6 and TRBJ2-1; unclear D gene. Germline assignment: CDR1 MNHNY and CDR2 SVGAGI (reference sequence). The CDR3 has 9 residues. V gave up 8 bases and J gave up 8 bases, with 4 bases separating them. This chain's CDR3 is CASGHEQFF. The CDR3 DNA reads TGTGCCAGCGGGCATGAGCAGTTCTTC.

The rearrangement links TRBV19 to TRBJ2-7; 7 positions agree with TRBD2. Looked up from germline, CDR1 is LNHDA and CDR2 is SQIVND (reference sequence). CDR3 length equals 14 residues. V lost 4 bases to trimming and J lost 0 bases; unmatched junction nucleotides: 3. CDR3 sequence reads: CASSRGLPSYEQYF. The CDR3 DNA sequence: TGTGCCAGTAGTAGGGGACTACCCTCCTACGAGCAGTACTTC. The variable domain in full, with the rest retrieved from reference TRBV19 and TRBJ2-7, is DGGITQSPKYLFRKEGQNVTLSCEQNLNHDAMYWYRQDPGQGLRLIYYSQIVNDFQKGDIAEGYSVSREKKESFPLTVTSAQKNPTAFYLCASSRGLPSYEQYFGPGTRLTVT.

This clone was recorded once. The V gene is TRBV18, the J gene TRBJ2-1; 7 bases align to TRBD1. Germline V lookup: CDR1 KGHSH, CDR2 LQKENI. Losses at the gene ends were 5 bases for V and 2 bases for J; bases not matched to a gene: 21. The CDR3 runs 20 residues. CDR3 DNA: TGTGCCAGCTCATCCGAATTTAGACAGGGAGTAAGGCTTGCCTACAATGAGCAGTTCTTC. This codes for CASSSEFRQGVRLAYNEQFF.